This T cell receptor beta chain came from a study of blood T cell repertoires in COVID-19. Sequencing used immunoSEQ multiplex PCR; TCRdb keeps in-frame clones, though not all of them. The sample holds around 190,000 clones, 84% seen once. Trimming left V 7 bases short and J 1 base short, with 7 bases between. There are 12 residues in the CDR3. Participant ages covered about 18 to 89 years across approximately 25 US areas. Each participant's cohort was designated according to participant-reported clinical history. Sequenced material: PBMCs or T cells enriched from blood (not recorded which). This clonotype was sampled from a woman between 25 and 40 years old who had been exposed to COVID-19. The V call is TRBV12-3 or TRBV12-4, the J call TRBJ1-1, with D uncertain. The CDR3 sequence: CASTPGNTEAFF. The CDR3 DNA follows: TGTGCCAGCACCCCCGGGAACACTGAAGCTTTCTTT.